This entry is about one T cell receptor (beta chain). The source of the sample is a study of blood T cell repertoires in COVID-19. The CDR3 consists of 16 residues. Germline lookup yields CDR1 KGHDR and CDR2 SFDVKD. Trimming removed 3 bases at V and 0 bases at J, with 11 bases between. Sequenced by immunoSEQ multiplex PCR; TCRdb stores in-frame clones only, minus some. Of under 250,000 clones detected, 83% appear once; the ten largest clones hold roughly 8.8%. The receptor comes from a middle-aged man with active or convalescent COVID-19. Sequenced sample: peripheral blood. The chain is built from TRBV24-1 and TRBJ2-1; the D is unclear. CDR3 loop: CATSDPTTSSYNEQFF. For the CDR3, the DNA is TGTGCCACCAGTGATCCAACTACTTCCTCCTACAATGAGCAGTTCTTC.